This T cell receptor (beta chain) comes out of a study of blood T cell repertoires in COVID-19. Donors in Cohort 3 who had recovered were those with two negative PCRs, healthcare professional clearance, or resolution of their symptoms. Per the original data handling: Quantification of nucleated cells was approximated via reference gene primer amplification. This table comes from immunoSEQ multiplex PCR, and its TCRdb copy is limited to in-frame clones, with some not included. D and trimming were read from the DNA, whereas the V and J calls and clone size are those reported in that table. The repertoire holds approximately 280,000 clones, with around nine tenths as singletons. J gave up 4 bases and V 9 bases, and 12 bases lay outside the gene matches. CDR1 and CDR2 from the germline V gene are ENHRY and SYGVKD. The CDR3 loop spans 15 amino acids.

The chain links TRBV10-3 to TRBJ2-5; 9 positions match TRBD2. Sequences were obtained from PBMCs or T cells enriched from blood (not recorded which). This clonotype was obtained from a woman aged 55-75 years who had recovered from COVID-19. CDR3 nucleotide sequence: TGTGCCATGTCCGAACGAGCGGGGGGAGGAGAGACCCAGTACTTC. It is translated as CAMSERAGGGETQYF.